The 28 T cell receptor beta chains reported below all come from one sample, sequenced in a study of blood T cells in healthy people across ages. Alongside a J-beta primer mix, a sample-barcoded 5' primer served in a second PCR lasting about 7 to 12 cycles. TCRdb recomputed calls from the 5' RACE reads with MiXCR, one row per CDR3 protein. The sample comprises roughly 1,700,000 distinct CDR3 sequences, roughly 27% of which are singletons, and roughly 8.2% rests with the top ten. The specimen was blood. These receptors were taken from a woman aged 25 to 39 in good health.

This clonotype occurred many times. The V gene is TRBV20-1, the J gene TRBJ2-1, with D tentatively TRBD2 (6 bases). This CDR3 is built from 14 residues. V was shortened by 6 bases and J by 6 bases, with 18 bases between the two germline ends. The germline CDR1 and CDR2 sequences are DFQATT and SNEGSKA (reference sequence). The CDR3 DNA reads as TGCAGTGCGGCACTACCGGGACTTCTCAATGAGCAGTTCTTC. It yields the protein CSAALPGLLNEQFF.

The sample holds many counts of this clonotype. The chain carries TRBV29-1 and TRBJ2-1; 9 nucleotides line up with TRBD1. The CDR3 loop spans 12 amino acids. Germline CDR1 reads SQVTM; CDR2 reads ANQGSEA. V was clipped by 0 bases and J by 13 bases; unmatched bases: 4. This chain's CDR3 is CSVEEMDRGQFF. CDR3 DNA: TGCAGCGTTGAAGAAATGGACAGGGGACAGTTCTTC.

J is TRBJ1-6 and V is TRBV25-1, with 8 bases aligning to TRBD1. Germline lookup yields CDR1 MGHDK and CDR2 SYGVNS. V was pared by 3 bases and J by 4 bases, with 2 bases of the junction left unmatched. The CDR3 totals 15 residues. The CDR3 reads CASSDQGAYNSPLHF. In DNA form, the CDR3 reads TGTGCCAGCAGTGACCAGGGGGCTTATAATTCACCCCTCCACTTT.

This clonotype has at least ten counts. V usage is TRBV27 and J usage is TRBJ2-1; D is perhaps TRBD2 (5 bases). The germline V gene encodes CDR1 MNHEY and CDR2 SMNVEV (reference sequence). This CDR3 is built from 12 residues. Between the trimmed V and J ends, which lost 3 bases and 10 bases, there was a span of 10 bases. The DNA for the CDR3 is TGTGCCAGCAGTTTTCCCCAGCGGGAGCAGTTCTTC. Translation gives CASSFPQREQFF.

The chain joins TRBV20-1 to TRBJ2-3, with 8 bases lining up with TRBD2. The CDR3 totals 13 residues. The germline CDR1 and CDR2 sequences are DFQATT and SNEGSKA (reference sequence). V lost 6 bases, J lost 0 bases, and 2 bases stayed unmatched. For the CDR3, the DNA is TGCAGTGCCGGACTAGCTAGCACAGATACGCAGTATTTT. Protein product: CSAGLASTDTQYF.

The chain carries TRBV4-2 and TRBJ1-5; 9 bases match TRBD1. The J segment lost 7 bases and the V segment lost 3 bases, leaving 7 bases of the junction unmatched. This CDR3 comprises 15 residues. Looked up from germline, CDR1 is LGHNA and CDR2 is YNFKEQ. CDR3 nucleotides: TGTGCCAGCAGCCACACAGGGGGCAGCGGCCAGCCCCAGCATTTT. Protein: CASSHTGGSGQPQHF.

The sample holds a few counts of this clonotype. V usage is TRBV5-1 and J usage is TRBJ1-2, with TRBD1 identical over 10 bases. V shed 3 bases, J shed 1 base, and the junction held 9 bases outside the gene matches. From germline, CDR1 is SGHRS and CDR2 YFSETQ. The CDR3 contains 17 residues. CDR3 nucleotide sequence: TGCGCCAGCAGCTGGACCGGGACAGGGGCGGATAACTATGGCTACACCTTC. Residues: CASSWTGTGADNYGYTF.

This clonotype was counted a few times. Here the CDR3 DNA reads TGTGCCAGCAGTTTAGCCCAACCAAGACAAGAGACCCAGTACTTC. It encodes CASSLAQPRQETQYF. V gene TRBV28 combines with J gene TRBJ2-5; D remains unclear. Trimming pared 2 bases from V and 2 bases from J, leaving 12 bases between. Per the germline V gene, CDR1 is MDHEN and CDR2 is SYDVKM. The CDR3 has 15 residues.

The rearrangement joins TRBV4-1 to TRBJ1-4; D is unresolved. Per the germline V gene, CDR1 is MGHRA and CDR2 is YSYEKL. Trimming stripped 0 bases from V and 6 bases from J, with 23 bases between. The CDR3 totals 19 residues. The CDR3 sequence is CASSQDSNLMDGRDEKLFF. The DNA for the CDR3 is TGCGCCAGCAGCCAAGATTCAAACTTAATGGACGGCCGGGATGAAAAACTGTTTTTT.

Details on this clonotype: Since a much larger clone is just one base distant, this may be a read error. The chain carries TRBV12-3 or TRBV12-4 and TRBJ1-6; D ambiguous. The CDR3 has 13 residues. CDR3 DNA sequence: TGTGTCAGCAGTTTCGGTTGGGATTCACCCCTCCACTTT. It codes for CVSSFGWDSPLHF.

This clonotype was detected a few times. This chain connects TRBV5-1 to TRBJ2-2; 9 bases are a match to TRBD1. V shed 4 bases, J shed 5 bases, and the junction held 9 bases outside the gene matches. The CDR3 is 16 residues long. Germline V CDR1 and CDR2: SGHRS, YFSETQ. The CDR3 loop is CASSTGPGQGTGELFF. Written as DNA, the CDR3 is TGCGCCAGCAGCACAGGGCCGGGACAGGGAACCGGGGAGCTGTTTTTT. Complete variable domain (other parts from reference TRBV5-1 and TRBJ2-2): KAGVTQTPRYLIKTRGQQVTLSCSPISGHRSVSWYQQTPGQGLQFLFEYFSETQRNKGNFPGRFSGRQFSNSRSEMNVSTLELGDSALYLCASSTGPGQGTGELFFGEGSRLTVL.

For the CDR3, the DNA is TGTGCCAGCAGCTCCGGAGGGACCCCGGCTTTCTTT. Amino acids: CASSSGGTPAFF. V and J are TRBV5-6 and TRBJ1-1; D might be TRBD1 (5 bases). The CDR3 length is 12 residues. Germline lookup yields CDR1 SGHDT and CDR2 YYEEEE. Between the trimmed V and J ends, which lost 3 bases and 11 bases, there was a span of 14 bases.

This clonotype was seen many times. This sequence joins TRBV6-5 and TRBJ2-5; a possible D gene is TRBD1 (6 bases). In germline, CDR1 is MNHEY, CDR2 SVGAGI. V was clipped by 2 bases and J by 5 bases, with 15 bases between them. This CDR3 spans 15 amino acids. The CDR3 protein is CASSYTYRAEETQYF. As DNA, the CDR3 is TGTGCCAGCAGTTACACGTACAGGGCGGAGGAGACCCAGTACTTC.

CDR3 DNA: TGTGCCAGCAGCCGACCTAGTGAGTCCTACAATGAGCAGTTCTTC. Its protein product is CASSRPSESYNEQFF. This chain links TRBV5-5 with TRBJ2-1, with D hard to call. Trimming removed 4 bases at V and 1 base at J, with 12 bases between. Germline CDR1 and CDR2: SGHKS and YYEKEE (reference sequence). There are 15 residues in the CDR3.

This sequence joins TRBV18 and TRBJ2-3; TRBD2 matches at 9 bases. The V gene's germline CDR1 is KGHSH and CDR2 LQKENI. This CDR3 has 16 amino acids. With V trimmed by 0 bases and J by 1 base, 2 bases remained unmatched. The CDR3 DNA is TGTGCCAGCTCACCACCGAGGACTAGCGGCACAGATACGCAGTATTTT. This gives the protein CASSPPRTSGTDTQYF.

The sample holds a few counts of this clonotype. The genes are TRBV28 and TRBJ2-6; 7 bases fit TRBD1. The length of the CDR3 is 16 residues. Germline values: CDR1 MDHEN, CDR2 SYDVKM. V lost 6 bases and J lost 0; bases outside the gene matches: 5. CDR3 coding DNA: TGTGCCAGCAGATCAGGGGGTAGCTCTGGGGCCAACGTCCTGACTTTC. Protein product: CASRSGGSSGANVLTF.

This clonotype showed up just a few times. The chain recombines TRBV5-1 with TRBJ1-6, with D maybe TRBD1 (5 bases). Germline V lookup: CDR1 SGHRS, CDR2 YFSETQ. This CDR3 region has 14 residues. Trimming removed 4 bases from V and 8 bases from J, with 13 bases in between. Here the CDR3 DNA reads TGCGCCAGCAGCGGGGGGACGGGACATTCACCCCTCCACTTT. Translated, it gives CASSGGTGHSPLHF.

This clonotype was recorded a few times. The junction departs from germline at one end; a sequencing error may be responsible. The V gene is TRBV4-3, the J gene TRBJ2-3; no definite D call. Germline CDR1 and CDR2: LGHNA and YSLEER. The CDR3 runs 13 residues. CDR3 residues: CASSEAFTDMQYF. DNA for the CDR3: TGCGCCAGCAGCGAAGCTTTCACAGATATGCAGTATTTT.

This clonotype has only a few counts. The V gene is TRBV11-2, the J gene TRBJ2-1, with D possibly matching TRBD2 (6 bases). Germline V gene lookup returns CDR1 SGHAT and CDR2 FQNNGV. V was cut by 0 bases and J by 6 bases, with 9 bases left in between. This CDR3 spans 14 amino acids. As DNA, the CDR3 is TGTGCCAGCAGCTTAGATCTAGCGACCAATGAGCAGTTCTTC. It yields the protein CASSLDLATNEQFF. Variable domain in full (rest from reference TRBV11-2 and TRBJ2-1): EAGVAQSPRYKIIEKRQSVAFWCNPISGHATLYWYQQILGQGPKLLIQFQNNGVVDDSQLPKDRFSAERLKGVDSTLKIQPAKLEDSAVYLCASSLDLATNEQFFGPGTRLTVL.

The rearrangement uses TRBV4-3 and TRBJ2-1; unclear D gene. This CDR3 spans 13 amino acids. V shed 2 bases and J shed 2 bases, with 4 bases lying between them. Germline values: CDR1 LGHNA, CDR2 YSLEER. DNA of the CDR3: TGCGCCAGCAGCCAAACCCCCTACAATGAGCAGTTCTTC. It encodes CASSQTPYNEQFF.

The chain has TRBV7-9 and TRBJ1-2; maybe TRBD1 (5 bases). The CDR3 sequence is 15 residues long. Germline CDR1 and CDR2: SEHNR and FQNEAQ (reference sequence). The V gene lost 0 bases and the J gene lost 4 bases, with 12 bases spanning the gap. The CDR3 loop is CASSLAHLGPYGYTF. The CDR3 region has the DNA TGTGCCAGCAGCTTAGCTCACCTGGGACCCTATGGCTACACCTTC.

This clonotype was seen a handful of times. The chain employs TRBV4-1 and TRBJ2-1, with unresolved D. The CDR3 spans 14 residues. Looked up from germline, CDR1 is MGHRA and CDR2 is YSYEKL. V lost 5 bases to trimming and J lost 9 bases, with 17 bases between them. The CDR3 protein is CASSVPGQAPEQFF. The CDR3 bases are TGCGCCAGCAGCGTTCCGGGCCAGGCGCCTGAGCAGTTCTTC.

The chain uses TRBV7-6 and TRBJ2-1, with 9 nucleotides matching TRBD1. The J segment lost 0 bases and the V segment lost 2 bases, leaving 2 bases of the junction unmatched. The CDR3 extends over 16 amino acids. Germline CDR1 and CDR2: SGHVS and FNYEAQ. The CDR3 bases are TGTGCCAGCAGCTTATACAGGGGGCCCTCCTACAATGAGCAGTTCTTC. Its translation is CASSLYRGPSYNEQFF. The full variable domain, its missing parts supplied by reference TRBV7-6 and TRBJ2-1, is GAGVSQSPRYKVTKRGQDVALRCDPISGHVSLYWYRQALGQGPEFLTYFNYEAQQDKSGLPNDRFSAERPEGSISTLTIQRTEQRDSAMYRCASSLYRGPSYNEQFFGPGTRLTVL.

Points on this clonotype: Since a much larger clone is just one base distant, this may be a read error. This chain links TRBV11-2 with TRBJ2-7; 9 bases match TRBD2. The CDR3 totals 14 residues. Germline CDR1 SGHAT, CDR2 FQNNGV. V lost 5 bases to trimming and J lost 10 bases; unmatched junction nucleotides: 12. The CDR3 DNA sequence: TGTGCCAGCAGCCCCCCACTAGGACTAGCGTTCCAGTACTTC. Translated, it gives CASSPPLGLAFQYF.

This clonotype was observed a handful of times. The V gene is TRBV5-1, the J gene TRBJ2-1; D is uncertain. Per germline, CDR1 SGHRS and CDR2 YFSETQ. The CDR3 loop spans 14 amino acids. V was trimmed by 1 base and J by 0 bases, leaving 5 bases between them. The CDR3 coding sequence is TGCGCCAGCAGCTTGAAGGTCTCCTACAATGAGCAGTTCTTC. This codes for CASSLKVSYNEQFF.

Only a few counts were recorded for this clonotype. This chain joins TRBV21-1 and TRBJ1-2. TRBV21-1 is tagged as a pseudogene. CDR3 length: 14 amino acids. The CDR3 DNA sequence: TGTGCCAGCAGCGCCCGGACTGATTACTATGGCTACACCTTC. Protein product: CASSARTDYYGYTF.

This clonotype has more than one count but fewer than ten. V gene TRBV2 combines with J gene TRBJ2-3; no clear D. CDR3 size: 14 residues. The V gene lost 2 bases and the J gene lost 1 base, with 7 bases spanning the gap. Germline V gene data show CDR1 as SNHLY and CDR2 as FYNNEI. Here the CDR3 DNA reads TGTGCCAGCAGTGAACTTACTCGCACAGATACGCAGTATTTT. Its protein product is CASSELTRTDTQYF.

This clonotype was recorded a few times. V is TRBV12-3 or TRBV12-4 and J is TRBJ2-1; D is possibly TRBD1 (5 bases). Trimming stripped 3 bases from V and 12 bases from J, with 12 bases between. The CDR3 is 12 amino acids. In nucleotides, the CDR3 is TGTGCCAGCAGTTTCAGGGATGATGGGCAGTTCTTC. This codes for CASSFRDDGQFF.